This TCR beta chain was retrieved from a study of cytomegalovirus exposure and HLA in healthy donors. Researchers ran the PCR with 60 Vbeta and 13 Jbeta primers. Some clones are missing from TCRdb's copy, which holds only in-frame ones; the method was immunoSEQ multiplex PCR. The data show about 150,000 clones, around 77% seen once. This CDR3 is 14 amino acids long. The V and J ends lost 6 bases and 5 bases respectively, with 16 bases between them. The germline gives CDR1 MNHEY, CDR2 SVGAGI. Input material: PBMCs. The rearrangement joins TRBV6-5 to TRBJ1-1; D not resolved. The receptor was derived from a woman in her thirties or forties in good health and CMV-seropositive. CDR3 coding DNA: TGTGCCAGCAGACAACAAACAGATGGTACTGAAGCTTTCTTT. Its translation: CASRQQTDGTEAFF.